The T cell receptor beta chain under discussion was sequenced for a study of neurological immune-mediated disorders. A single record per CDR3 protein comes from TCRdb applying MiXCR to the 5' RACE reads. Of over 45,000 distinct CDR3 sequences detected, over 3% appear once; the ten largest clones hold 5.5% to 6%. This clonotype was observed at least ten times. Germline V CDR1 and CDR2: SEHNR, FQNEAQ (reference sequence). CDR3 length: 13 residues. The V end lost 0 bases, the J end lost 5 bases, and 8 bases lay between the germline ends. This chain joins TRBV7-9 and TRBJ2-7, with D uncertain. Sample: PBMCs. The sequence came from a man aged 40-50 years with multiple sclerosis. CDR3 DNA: TGTGCCAGCAGCTTAGCAGGGTTCAACGAGCAGTACTTC. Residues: CASSLAGFNEQYF.